This TCR beta chain originates from a study of response to subunit inactivated influenza vaccine. TCRdb fed the RT-PCR reads into MiXCR, producing one record per CDR3 protein. The table lists hundreds of thousands of distinct CDR3 sequences, 14% of them singletons, with 5.5% to 7% in the top ten. The CDR3 totals 15 residues. V was pared by 5 bases and J by 4 bases, with 9 bases of the junction left unmatched. Germline loops: CDR1 MNHEY, CDR2 SMNVEV (reference sequence). The sample holds a few counts of this clonotype. This chain uses TRBV27 with TRBJ1-2; 8 nucleotides match TRBD1. Material: PBMCs from blood, obtained roughly 15 days before vaccination. This receptor was obtained from a man between 50 and 59 years old who received an inactivated influenza vaccine. The CDR3 is CASSPWTGRAYGYTF. The CDR3 DNA reads TGTGCCAGCAGTCCCTGGACAGGGAGGGCCTATGGCTACACCTTC.